The present T cell receptor beta chain was sequenced within a study of blood T cell dynamics during melanoma immunotherapy. Across the whole study: First-line therapy was either pembrolizumab or nivolumab with ipilimumab for metastatic melanoma. General study points: It remained unknown if the driving T cell clones were melanoma-specific.

The time point was: week 3, after first cycle of checkpoint inhibitor. Blood was drawn before treatment and at week 3 after checkpoint blockade. Patients with prior systemic cancer treatment, concomitant immunosuppressants, or other active malignancies were excluded. V was cut by 4 bases and J by 4 bases, with 13 bases left in between. Germline values: CDR1 MRHNA, CDR2 SNTAGT. This CDR3 is built from 14 residues. Clones were sequenced by immunoSEQ multiplex PCR, and TCRdb holds only the in-frame ones, with some missing. The sample lists 25,000 to 35,000 clones, around 80% occurring once. This clone was recorded once. Its antigen is undetermined.

The source is a human donor with melanoma. This material consisted of blood, taken from a patient treated with checkpoint blockade. The chain links TRBV6-4 to TRBJ1-1; maybe TRBD1 (5 bases). The CDR3 sequence: CASSAGGGTTEAFF. The DNA for the CDR3 is TGTGCCAGCAGTGCCGGGGGGGGGACCACTGAAGCTTTCTTT.